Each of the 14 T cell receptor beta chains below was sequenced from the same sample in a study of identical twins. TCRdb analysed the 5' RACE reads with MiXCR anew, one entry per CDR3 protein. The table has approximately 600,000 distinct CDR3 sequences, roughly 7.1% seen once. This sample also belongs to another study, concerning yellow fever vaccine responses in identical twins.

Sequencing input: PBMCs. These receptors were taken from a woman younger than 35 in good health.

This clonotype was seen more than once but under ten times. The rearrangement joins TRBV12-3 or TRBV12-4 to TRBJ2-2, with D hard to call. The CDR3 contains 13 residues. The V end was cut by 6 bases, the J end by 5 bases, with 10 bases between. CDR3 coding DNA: TGTGCCAGCAGCATGGTGACTACCGGGGAGCTGTTTTTT. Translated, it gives CASSMVTTGELFF.

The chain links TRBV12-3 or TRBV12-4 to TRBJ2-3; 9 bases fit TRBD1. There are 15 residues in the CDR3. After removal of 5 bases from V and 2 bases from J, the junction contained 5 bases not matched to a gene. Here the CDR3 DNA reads TGTGCCAGCAGTGCGGGACAGGGTTACACAGATACGCAGTATTTT. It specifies CASSAGQGYTDTQYF.

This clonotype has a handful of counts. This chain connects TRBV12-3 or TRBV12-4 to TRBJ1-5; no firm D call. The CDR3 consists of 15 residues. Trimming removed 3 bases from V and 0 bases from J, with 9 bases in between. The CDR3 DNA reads TGTGCCAGCAGTTTGTCCCTTAATAGCAATCAGCCCCAGCATTTT. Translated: CASSLSLNSNQPQHF.

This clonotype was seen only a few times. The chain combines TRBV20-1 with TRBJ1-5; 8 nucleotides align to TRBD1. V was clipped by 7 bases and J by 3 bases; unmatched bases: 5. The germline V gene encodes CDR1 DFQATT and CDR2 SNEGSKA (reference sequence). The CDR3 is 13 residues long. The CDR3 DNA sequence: TGCAGTGGCCTGACAGGGGACAATCAGCCCCAGCATTTT. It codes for CSGLTGDNQPQHF.

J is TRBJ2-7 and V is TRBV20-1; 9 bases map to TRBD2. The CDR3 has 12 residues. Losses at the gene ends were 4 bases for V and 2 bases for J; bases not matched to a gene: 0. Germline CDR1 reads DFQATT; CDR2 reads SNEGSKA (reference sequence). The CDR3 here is CSAKREAYEQYF. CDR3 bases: TGCAGTGCTAAGCGGGAGGCCTACGAGCAGTACTTC.

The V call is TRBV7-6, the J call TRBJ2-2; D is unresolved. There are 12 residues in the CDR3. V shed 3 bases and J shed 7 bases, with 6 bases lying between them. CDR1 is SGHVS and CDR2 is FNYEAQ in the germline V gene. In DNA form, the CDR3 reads TGTGCCAGCAGCTTTCCTGTCGGGGAGCTGTTTTTT. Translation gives CASSFPVGELFF. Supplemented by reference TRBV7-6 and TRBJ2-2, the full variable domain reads GAGVSQSPRYKVTKRGQDVALRCDPISGHVSLYWYRQALGQGPEFLTYFNYEAQQDKSGLPNDRFSAERPEGSISTLTIQRTEQRDSAMYRCASSFPVGELFFGEGSRLTVL.

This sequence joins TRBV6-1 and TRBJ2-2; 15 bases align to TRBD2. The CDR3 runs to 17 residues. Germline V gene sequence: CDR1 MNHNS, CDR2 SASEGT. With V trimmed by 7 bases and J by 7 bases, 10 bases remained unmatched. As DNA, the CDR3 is TGTGCCAGCACCCCGACGGGACTAGCGGGAGGTGTCGGGGAGCTGTTTTTT. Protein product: CASTPTGLAGGVGELFF.

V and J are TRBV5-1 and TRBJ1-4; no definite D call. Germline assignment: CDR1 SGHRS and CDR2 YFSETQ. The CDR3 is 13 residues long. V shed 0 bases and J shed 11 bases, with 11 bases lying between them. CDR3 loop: CASSLEGLGKLFF. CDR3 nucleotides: TGCGCCAGCAGCTTGGAGGGTTTGGGCAAACTGTTTTTT.

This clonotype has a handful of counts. The CDR3 DNA is TGTGCCAGCAGACAACTAGCGGTTGTCACAGATACGCAGTATTTT. Its translation: CASRQLAVVTDTQYF. V usage is TRBV12-3 or TRBV12-4 and J usage is TRBJ2-3, with TRBD2 matching over 8 bases. The trim removed 6 bases at V and 2 bases at J, leaving 7 bases unmatched. This CDR3 is 15 amino acids long.

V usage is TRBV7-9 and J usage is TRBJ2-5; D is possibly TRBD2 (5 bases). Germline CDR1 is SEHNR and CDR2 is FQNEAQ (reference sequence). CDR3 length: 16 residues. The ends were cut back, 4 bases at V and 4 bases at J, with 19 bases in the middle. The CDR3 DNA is TGTGCCAGCAGCTACCGAATAGGGAGTTCCGGAGAGACCCAGTACTTC. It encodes CASSYRIGSSGETQYF.

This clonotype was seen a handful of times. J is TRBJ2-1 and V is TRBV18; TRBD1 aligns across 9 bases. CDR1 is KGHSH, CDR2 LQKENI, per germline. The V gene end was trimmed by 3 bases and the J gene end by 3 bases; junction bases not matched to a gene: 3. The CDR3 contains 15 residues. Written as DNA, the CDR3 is TGTGCCAGCTCACCGTCGGACAGGGGCTACAATGAGCAGTTCTTC. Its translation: CASSPSDRGYNEQFF.

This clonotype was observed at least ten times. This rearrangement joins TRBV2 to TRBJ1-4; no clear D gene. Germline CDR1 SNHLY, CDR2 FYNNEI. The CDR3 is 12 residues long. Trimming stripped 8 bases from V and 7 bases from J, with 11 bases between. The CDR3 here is CASREQGEKLFF. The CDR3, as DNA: TGTGCCAGCCGGGAACAAGGTGAAAAACTGTTTTTT.

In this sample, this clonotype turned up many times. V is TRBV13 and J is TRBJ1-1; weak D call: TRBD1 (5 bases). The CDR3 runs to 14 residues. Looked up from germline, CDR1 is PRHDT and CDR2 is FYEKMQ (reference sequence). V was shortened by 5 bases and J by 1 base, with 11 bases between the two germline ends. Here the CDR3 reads CASSRDRGNTEAFF. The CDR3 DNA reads TGTGCCAGCAGCCGGGACCGGGGGAACACTGAAGCTTTCTTT.

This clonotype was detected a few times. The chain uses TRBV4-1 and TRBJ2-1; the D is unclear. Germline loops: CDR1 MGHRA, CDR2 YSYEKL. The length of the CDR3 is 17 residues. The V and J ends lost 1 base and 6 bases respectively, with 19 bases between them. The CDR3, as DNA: TGCGCCAGCAGCCAAGTTTTGGGTGGGGTTCGTACCAATGAGCAGTTCTTC. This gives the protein CASSQVLGGVRTNEQFF.